One sample yielded the 8 T cell receptor beta chains listed below, sequenced in a study of blood T cell repertoires in COVID-19. Profiled with immunoSEQ multiplex PCR; TCRdb holds only in-frame clones, not every one. The sample has approximately 130,000 clones; around 88% are singletons. The specimen was PBMCs or T cells enriched from blood (not recorded which). The source is a woman aged 45-60 years who had recovered from COVID-19.

In DNA form, the CDR3 reads TGTGCCAGCAGTGAATACTCGGGAACAGGGGAGGTTACAGATACGCAGTATTTT. Translating gives CASSEYSGTGEVTDTQYF. The V and J genes are TRBV2 and TRBJ2-3; a possible D gene is TRBD1 (7 bases). Per germline, CDR1 SNHLY and CDR2 FYNNEI. CDR3 size: 18 residues. The V end was cut by 2 bases, the J end by 3 bases, with 21 bases between. Filled out from reference TRBV2 and TRBJ2-3, the complete variable domain reads EPEVTQTPSHQVTQMGQEVILRCVPISNHLYFYWYRQILGQKVEFLVSFYNNEISEKSEIFDDQFSVERPDGSNFTLKIRSTKLEDSAMYFCASSEYSGTGEVTDTQYFGPGTRLTVL.

The rearrangement joins TRBV4-1 to TRBJ1-5; 7 bases map to TRBD1. The CDR3 is made up of 16 amino acids. J was trimmed by 6 bases and V by 3 bases; bases with no gene match: 11. Germline lookup yields CDR1 MGHRA and CDR2 YSYEKL. CDR3: CASSHPTGPDSQPQHF. CDR3 bases: TGCGCCAGCAGCCATCCGACAGGGCCGGACAGTCAGCCCCAGCATTTT.

This sequence joins TRBV15 and TRBJ1-2; 7 bases are a match to TRBD1. Losses at the gene ends were 5 bases for V and 8 bases for J; bases not matched to a gene: 2. The germline gives CDR1 LNHNV, CDR2 YYDKDF (reference sequence). The length of the CDR3 is 11 residues. The DNA for the CDR3 is TGTGCCACCAGCTTGGGACAGGGCTACACCTTC. It specifies CATSLGQGYTF.

The genes are TRBV10-3 and TRBJ2-7; 9 bases match TRBD1. The V segment lost 4 bases and the J segment 4 bases; nucleotides outside the gene matches: 5. Germline values: CDR1 ENHRY, CDR2 SYGVKD. This CDR3 is 14 amino acids long. The DNA for the CDR3 is TGTGCCATCAGTGGGACAGGGGCCCAATACGAGCAGTACTTC. The encoded protein is CAISGTGAQYEQYF.

As DNA, the CDR3 is TGTGCCAGCAGCCAAGGACTAGCGGGGTACACTAGCACAGATACGCAGTATTTT. It specifies CASSQGLAGYTSTDTQYF. This chain links TRBV14 with TRBJ2-3, with 11 bases lining up with TRBD2. Germline loops: CDR1 SGHDN, CDR2 FVKESK. The ends lost 1 base at V and 0 bases at J; junction bases unmatched: 6. This CDR3 comprises 18 residues.

This chain links TRBV7-3 with TRBJ2-1, with TRBD1 matching 7 bases. Germline V lookup: CDR1 SGHTA, CDR2 FQGTGA. The CDR3 has 15 residues. The trim removed 2 bases at V and 5 bases at J, leaving 6 bases unmatched. This CDR3 reads CASSLQTGTHNEQFF. As DNA, the CDR3 is TGTGCCAGCAGCTTACAGACAGGGACCCACAATGAGCAGTTCTTC. Full variable domain (rest looked up from reference TRBV7-3 and TRBJ2-1): GAGVSQTPSNKVTEKGKYVELRCDPISGHTALYWYRQSLGQGPEFLIYFQGTGAADDSGLPNDRFFAVRPEGSVSTLKIQRTERGDSAVYLCASSLQTGTHNEQFFGPGTRLTVL.

This clone showed up just once. CDR3 DNA sequence: TGCGCCACCGCGGGGGGGGACACCATATATTTT. It specifies CATAGGDTIYF. The chain combines TRBV10-2 with TRBJ1-3; D is perhaps TRBD1 (5 bases). The CDR3 consists of 11 residues. V shed 10 bases and J shed 8 bases, with 12 bases lying between them. Germline V gives CDR1 WSHSY, CDR2 SAAADI.

V and J are TRBV9 and TRBJ2-2; possibly TRBD1 for D (6 bases). The V gene's germline CDR1 is SGDLS and CDR2 YYNGEE. The CDR3 loop spans 17 amino acids. V was trimmed by 0 bases and J by 4 bases, leaving 16 bases between them. In DNA, the CDR3 is TGTGCCAGCAGCGTAGGTGGCAGGGGAGACACCACCGGGGAGCTGTTTTTT. Amino acids: CASSVGGRGDTTGELFF.